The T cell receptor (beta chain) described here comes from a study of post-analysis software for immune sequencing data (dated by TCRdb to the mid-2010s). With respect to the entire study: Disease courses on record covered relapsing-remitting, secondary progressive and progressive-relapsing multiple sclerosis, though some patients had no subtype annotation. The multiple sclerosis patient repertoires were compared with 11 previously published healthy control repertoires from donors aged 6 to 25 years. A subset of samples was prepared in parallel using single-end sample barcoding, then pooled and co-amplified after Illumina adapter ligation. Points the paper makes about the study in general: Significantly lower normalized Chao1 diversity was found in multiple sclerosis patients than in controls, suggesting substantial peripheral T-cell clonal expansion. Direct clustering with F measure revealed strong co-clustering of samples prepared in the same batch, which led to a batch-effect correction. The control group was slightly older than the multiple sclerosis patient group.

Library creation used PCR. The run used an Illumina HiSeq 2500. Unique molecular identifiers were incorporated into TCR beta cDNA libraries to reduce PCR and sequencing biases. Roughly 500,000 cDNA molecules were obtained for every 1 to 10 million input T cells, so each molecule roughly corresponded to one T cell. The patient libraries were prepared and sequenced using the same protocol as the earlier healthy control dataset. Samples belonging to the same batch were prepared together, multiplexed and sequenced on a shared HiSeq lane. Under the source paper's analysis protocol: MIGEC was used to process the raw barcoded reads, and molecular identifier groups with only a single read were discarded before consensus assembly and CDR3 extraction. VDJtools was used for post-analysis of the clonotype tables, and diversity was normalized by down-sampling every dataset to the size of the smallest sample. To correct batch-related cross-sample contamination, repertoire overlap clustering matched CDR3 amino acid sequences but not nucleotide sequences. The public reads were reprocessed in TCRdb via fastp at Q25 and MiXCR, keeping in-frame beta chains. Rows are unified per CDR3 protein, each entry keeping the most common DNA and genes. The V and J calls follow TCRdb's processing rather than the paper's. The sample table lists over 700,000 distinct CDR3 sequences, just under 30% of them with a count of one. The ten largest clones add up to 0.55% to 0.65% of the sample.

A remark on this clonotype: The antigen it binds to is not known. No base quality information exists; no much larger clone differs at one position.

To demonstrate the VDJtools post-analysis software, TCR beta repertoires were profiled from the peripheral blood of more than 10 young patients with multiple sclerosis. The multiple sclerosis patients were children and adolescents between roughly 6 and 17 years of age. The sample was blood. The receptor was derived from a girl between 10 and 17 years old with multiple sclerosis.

The nucleotide sequence is given as TGCAGCGTGGGCCCCAGGCAGAGCTATGGCTACACCTTC. Its amino acids are CSVGPRQSYGYTF. The chain employs TRBV29-1 and TRBJ1-2; the D gene assignment is ambiguous. Based on the germline V gene, the CDR1 and CDR2 sequences are SQVTM and ANQGSEA. V loses 6 bases, J loses 4 bases, and the germline ends lie 15 bases apart. The CDR3 covers 13 residues, taking in both the cysteine and the phenylalanine. Only CDR3 DNA is held: 39 bases, read in frame from base 1.